This note documents a single TCR beta chain sequence. This clone was seen only once. Its binding antigen is unknown. The input lacks base qualities; no much larger clone sits a single base away. These data are taken from a study of blood T cell repertoires in COVID-19 (dated by TCRdb to the early 2020s). In the study overall: Collaborator samples came from the United States, Italy and Spain and covered acute and convalescent phases of COVID-19. The prospective study material was composed of cDNA or gDNA derived from T cells, B-cell-depleted T cells, or PBMCs. The dataset comprised deeply sampled blood TCRbeta repertoires from subjects exposed to, actively infected with, or recovered from COVID-19. The repertoires were released in a freely available public database intended as a resource for research on the immune response to SARS-CoV-2. Samples were obtained from the ongoing ImmuneRACE study (first 160 participants) and from over 1,000 subjects provided by 6 global collaborators. Sample metadata almost always included a de-identified subject ID, COVID-19 status, age in years and sex. HLA class I and class II types, where available, came from metadata supplied by the sample provider rather than from assay-based typing. Study-wide findings and limitations: How much clinical and demographic metadata was included differed by source and by participant, and the metadata was provided uncurated.

CDR1 ENHRY and CDR2 SYGVKD were looked up in the germline V gene. From cysteine to phenylalanine, the CDR3 is 14 amino acids long. The CDR3 DNA has 42 bases and is translated from base 1. V and J are truncated by 6 bases and 0 bases respectively, leaving an intervening sequence of 11 bases. Whole blood was collected in K2EDTA tubes by collaborating institutions according to the institutions' own protocols. For TCRbeta analysis, collaborator samples were shipped as frozen whole blood, as isolated PBMCs, or as DNA extracted from either sample type. TCRbeta CDR3 regions were amplified from genomic DNA by means of the immunoSEQ Assay, a bias-controlled multiplex PCR. In the original analysis: The number of nucleated cells in each sample was estimated by amplification of reference gene primers within the assay. To quantify the absolute abundance of each unique TCRbeta CDR3 rearrangement, sequence reads were collapsed and filtered. Productive Simpson clonality was computed per sample as the square root of Simpson's diversity index over productive rearrangements. The immuneACCESS repertoire file appears here via TCRdb, limited to in-frame rearrangements. These files lack a portion of the clones; in checked studies, under half of the deficit traces to unresolved V genes, and the cause of the others is not known. V and J calls and clone size come straight from that table; D and trimming were deduced from the DNA. The sample has 70,000 or so clones on record, around 89% of them singletons. The ten largest clones represent 0.55% to 0.75% of the sample.

The specimen was peripheral blood. The V and J genes are TRBV10-3 and TRBJ1-1; a weak D assignment points to TRBD1 (6 bases agree). This TCR was sampled from a man in his sixties with acute or convalescent COVID-19. CDR3 loop: CAISRGLMNTEAFF. DNA sequence: TGTGCCATCAGCAGGGGTTTGATGAACACTGAAGCTTTCTTT.